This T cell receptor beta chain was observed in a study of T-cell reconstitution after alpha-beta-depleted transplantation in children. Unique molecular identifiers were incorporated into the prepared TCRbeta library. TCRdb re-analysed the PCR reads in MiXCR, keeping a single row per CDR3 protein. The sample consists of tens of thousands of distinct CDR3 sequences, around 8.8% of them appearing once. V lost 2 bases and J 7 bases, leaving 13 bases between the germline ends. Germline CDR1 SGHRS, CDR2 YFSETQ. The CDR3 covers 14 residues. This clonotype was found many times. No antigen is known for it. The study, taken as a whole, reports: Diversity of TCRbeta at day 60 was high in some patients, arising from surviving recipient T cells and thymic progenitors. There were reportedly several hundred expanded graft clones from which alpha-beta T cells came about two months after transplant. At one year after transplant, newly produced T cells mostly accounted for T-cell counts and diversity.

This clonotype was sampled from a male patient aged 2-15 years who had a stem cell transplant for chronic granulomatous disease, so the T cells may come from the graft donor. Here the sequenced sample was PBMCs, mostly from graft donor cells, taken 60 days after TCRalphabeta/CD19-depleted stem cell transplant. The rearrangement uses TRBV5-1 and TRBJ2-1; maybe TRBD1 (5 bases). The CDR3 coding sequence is TGCGCCAGCAGCTTCCAGGGCCTAGGGAATGAGCAGTTCTTC. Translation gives CASSFQGLGNEQFF.